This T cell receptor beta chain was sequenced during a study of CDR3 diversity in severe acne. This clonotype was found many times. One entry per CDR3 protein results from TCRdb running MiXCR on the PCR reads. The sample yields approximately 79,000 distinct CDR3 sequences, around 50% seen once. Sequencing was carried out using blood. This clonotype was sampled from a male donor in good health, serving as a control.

The DNA of the CDR3 is TGTGCCAGCATCAGGGGAAGGCAAGAGACCCAGTACTTC. Amino acids: CASIRGRQETQYF. The chain links TRBV2 to TRBJ2-5; D possibly corresponds to TRBD1 (6 bases). The CDR3 spans 13 residues. The V end lost 7 bases, the J end lost 2 bases, and 11 bases lay between the germline ends. Per the germline V gene, CDR1 is SNHLY and CDR2 is FYNNEI.